The 30 T cell receptor beta chains presented below share a single source sample, sequenced in a study of T cells in tuberculosis. Sequenced by immunoSEQ multiplex PCR; TCRdb stores in-frame clones only, minus some. In the table there are about 32,000 clones, around 94% of which are singletons. What was sequenced was PBMCs. These receptors all stem from a donor aged 5-35 years with latent tuberculosis or without tuberculosis infection.

CDR3 loop: CSVDSGSGGETQYF. The CDR3 DNA sequence: TGCAGCGTAGATAGCGGGAGCGGAGGGGAGACCCAGTACTTC. V usage is TRBV29-1 and J usage is TRBJ2-5; 9 bases agree with TRBD2. Germline V gene data show CDR1 as SQVTM and CDR2 as ANQGSEA. V shed 6 bases and J 5 bases; nucleotides not matched to a gene: 10. The CDR3 is made up of 14 amino acids.

The rearrangement uses TRBV6-4 and TRBJ2-1; 11 bases are shared with TRBD1. Germline CDR1 and CDR2: MRHNA and SNTAGT. The CDR3 is 14 amino acids. The V gene end was trimmed by 2 bases and the J gene end by 6 bases; junction bases not matched to a gene: 0. The DNA of the CDR3 is TGTGCCAGCAGTGACGGGACAGGGGGCAATGAGCAGTTCTTC. Its translation: CASSDGTGGNEQFF.

This clone is a singleton in its sample. The chain has TRBV30 and TRBJ2-1, with a weak D call TRBD2 (5 bases). CDR3 length equals 16 residues. Germline CDR1 and CDR2: GTSNPN and SVGIG (reference sequence). V was shortened by 0 bases and J by 2 bases, with 14 bases between the two germline ends. The CDR3 coding sequence is TGTGCCTGGAGTGTAATTCGGACTTTCCCCTACAATGAGCAGTTCTTC. This codes for CAWSVIRTFPYNEQFF. Full variable domain (outside the CDR3, taken from reference TRBV30 and TRBJ2-1): SQTIHQWPATLVQPVGSPLSLECTVEGTSNPNLYWYRQAAGRGLQLLFYSVGIGQISSEVPQNLSASRPQDRQFILSSKKLLLSDSGFYLCAWSVIRTFPYNEQFFGPGTRLTVL.

The CDR3 sequence: CASSSRQGMNTEAFF. CDR3 sequence (DNA): TGTGCCAGCAGCTCTAGACAGGGGATGAACACTGAAGCTTTCTTT. The rearrangement joins TRBV7-6 to TRBJ1-1, with 8 positions matching TRBD1. Germline lookup yields CDR1 SGHVS and CDR2 FNYEAQ. The CDR3 has 15 residues. J gave up 0 bases and V 4 bases, and 4 bases lay outside the gene matches.

The sample holds one count of this clone. The chain is built from TRBV15 and TRBJ2-7; 11 bases line up with TRBD2. Germline CDR1 is LNHNV and CDR2 is YYDKDF (reference sequence). Trimming removed 5 bases from V and 3 bases from J; junction bases left unmatched: 9. The CDR3 runs to 16 residues. CDR3 residues: CATSSNLAGGHYEQYF. The CDR3 coding sequence is TGTGCCACCAGCTCGAATCTAGCGGGAGGCCACTACGAGCAGTACTTC.

The chain combines TRBV11-2 with TRBJ2-7, with D possibly matching TRBD1 (6 bases). Germline lookup yields CDR1 SGHAT and CDR2 FQNNGV. The CDR3 runs to 14 residues. Trimming shortened V by 4 bases and J by 4 bases, and 14 bases separated the two germline ends. DNA for the CDR3: TGTGCCAGCAGCTGGGCCCAGGGGCCTTACGAGCAGTACTTC. This codes for CASSWAQGPYEQYF.

The genes are TRBV20-1 and TRBJ2-5; no reliable D call. The CDR3 loop spans 10 amino acids. Germline V CDR1 and CDR2: DFQATT, SNEGSKA (reference sequence). The V end was cut by 4 bases, the J end by 5 bases, with 5 bases between. The CDR3 is CSAIPETQYF. The DNA for the CDR3 is TGCAGTGCTATCCCGGAGACCCAGTACTTC.

The chain has TRBV5-6 and TRBJ2-7, with 7 bases fitting TRBD1. The length of the CDR3 is 13 residues. The ends lost 4 bases at V and 9 bases at J; junction bases unmatched: 10. Germline CDR1 reads SGHDT; CDR2 reads YYEEEE. The DNA of the CDR3 is TGTGCCAGCAGCCCAGGAGACAGGGCTACGCAGTACTTC. Translating gives CASSPGDRATQYF.

The chain employs TRBV11-2 and TRBJ2-6; D is undetermined. With 5 bases removed from V and 4 bases from J, the gap between germline ends came to 15 bases. From germline, CDR1 is SGHAT and CDR2 FQNNGV. This CDR3 has 16 amino acids. CDR3 in amino acids: CASSALQVGGANVLTF. As DNA, the CDR3 is TGTGCCAGCAGCGCCCTGCAGGTCGGCGGGGCCAACGTCCTGACTTTC.

The chain couples TRBV29-1 to TRBJ2-7; 7 bases line up with TRBD1. Looked up from germline, CDR1 is SQVTM and CDR2 is ANQGSEA. Trimming cost V 7 bases and J 5 bases; bases outside gene matches: 8. The CDR3 spans 12 residues. This CDR3 reads CSALTGSHEQYF. The DNA for the CDR3 is TGCAGCGCTTTGACAGGGTCCCACGAGCAGTACTTC.

This clone was observed once. This sequence joins TRBV12-5 and TRBJ2-2; TRBD1 aligns across 8 bases. The germline V gene has CDR1 LGHNT and CDR2 FRNRAP. The CDR3 spans 15 residues. After removal of 7 bases from V and 7 bases from J, the junction contained 11 bases not matched to a gene. Here the CDR3 reads CASAYRTGPLGELFF. Here the CDR3 DNA reads TGTGCTAGTGCATATCGGACAGGGCCCCTCGGGGAGCTGTTTTTT.

The chain employs TRBV28 and TRBJ1-2, with D possibly being TRBD1 (6 bases). The CDR3 runs 13 residues. The germline V and J ends were trimmed by 4 bases and 8 bases, with 14 bases remaining between them. The germline V gene encodes CDR1 MDHEN and CDR2 SYDVKM. CDR3 in amino acids: CASSSPGHRGYTF. CDR3 in DNA: TGTGCCAGCAGTTCGCCGGGACACAGGGGCTACACCTTC.

V usage is TRBV5-6 and J usage is TRBJ2-5, with TRBD2 matching over 7 bases. CDR1 SGHDT and CDR2 YYEEEE come from the germline V gene. This CDR3 is built from 16 residues. With V trimmed by 4 bases and J by 7 bases, 16 bases remained unmatched. This CDR3 is CASSPIAGGSYRTQYF. In DNA form, the CDR3 reads TGTGCCAGCAGCCCCATAGCCGGCGGGAGCTATCGGACCCAGTACTTC. Using reference TRBV5-6 and TRBJ2-5 for the parts outside the CDR3, the full variable domain is DAGVTQSPTHLIKTRGQQVTLRCSPKSGHDTVSWYQQALGQGPQFIFQYYEEEERQRGNFPDRFSGHQFPNYSSELNVNALLLGDSALYLCASSPIAGGSYRTQYFGPGTRLLVL.

The chain uses TRBV6-5 and TRBJ1-2; D ambiguous. The CDR3 runs to 14 residues. From germline, CDR1 is MNHEY and CDR2 SVGAGI. V was cut by 0 bases and J by 2 bases, with 7 bases left in between. DNA of the CDR3: TGTGCCAGCAGTTACTCTGGCCACAACTATGGCTACACCTTC. Protein: CASSYSGHNYGYTF.

The CDR3 nucleotides are TGCGCCAGCAAGGATGGGGGGTCGAACACCATATATTTT. Protein product: CASKDGGSNTIYF. This rearrangement joins TRBV4-1 to TRBJ1-3, with a weak D call TRBD1 (5 bases). The CDR3 sequence is 13 residues long. Germline V gene data show CDR1 as MGHRA and CDR2 as YSYEKL. V was shortened by 7 bases and J by 7 bases, with 14 bases between the two germline ends.

This chain links TRBV4-1 with TRBJ2-7, with TRBD1 matching over 7 bases. The CDR3 spans 16 residues. CDR1 and CDR2 from the germline V gene are MGHRA and YSYEKL. With V trimmed by 1 base and J by 2 bases, 8 bases remained unmatched. Written as DNA, the CDR3 is TGCGCCAGCAGCCAAGCCTTGGGACAGCTGACCTACGAGCAGTACTTC. As protein: CASSQALGQLTYEQYF.

The V and J genes are TRBV4-3 and TRBJ1-4; no firm D call. The CDR3 is 19 residues long. Trimming left V 3 bases short and J 0 bases short, with 20 bases between. The germline V gene has CDR1 LGHNA and CDR2 YSLEER. As DNA, the CDR3 is TGCGCCAGCAGCCAGTCTGGGTCCCTCAGTGAGGCAACTAATGAAAAACTGTTTTTT. Translating it yields CASSQSGSLSEATNEKLFF.

J is TRBJ1-2 and V is TRBV6-4; 7 bases agree with TRBD1. The CDR3 has 15 amino acids. J lost 3 bases, V lost 6 bases, and 10 bases had no gene match. Germline loops: CDR1 MRHNA, CDR2 SNTAGT. The CDR3 loop is CASRGTTQGDYGYTF. Written as DNA, the CDR3 is TGTGCCAGCAGAGGAACTACTCAGGGGGACTATGGCTACACCTTC.

The chain joins TRBV7-8 to TRBJ2-7; TRBD2 matches at 7 bases. Trimming removed 5 bases from V and 6 bases from J; junction bases left unmatched: 16. The CDR3 sequence is 16 residues long. Germline lookup yields CDR1 SGHVS and CDR2 FQNEAQ. The CDR3 bases are TGTGCCAGCAGCCCTCCCTTCTGGCGGGAGTTTCCCGAGCAGTACTTC. Protein product: CASSPPFWREFPEQYF.

This chain uses TRBV7-9 with TRBJ1-2; D uncertain. There are 14 residues in the CDR3. CDR1 is SEHNR, CDR2 FQNEAQ, per germline (reference sequence). The V gene lost 3 bases and the J gene lost 0 bases, with 8 bases spanning the gap. CDR3 nucleotide sequence: TGTGCCAGCAGCTTTGGGCTTTCTAACTATGGCTACACCTTC. Protein product: CASSFGLSNYGYTF.

The chain couples TRBV9 to TRBJ2-7; TRBD2 might be the D (5 bases). There are 13 residues in the CDR3. Germline assignment: CDR1 SGDLS and CDR2 YYNGEE. Trimming stripped 4 bases from V and 2 bases from J, with 10 bases between. CDR3 coding DNA: TGTGCCAGCAGCCCGAGAGGGACCTACGAGCAGTACTTC. Its translation: CASSPRGTYEQYF.

This chain uses TRBV30 with TRBJ1-2; no clear D gene. Germline V gene data show CDR1 as GTSNPN and CDR2 as SVGIG (reference sequence). Trimming pared 2 bases from V and 1 base from J, leaving 8 bases between. The CDR3 sequence is 13 residues long. The CDR3 protein is CAWSNTVNYGYTF. CDR3 sequence (DNA): TGTGCCTGGAGTAACACAGTTAACTATGGCTACACCTTC.

This rearrangement joins TRBV7-3 to TRBJ2-3; 10 bases line up with TRBD2. V was clipped by 3 bases and J by 1 base; unmatched bases: 1. The CDR3 is 15 amino acids. The germline CDR1 and CDR2 sequences are SGHTA and FQGTGA. The CDR3 DNA reads TGTGCCAGCAGCTTTACTAGCGGGGGCACAGATACGCAGTATTTT. Residues: CASSFTSGGTDTQYF.

The chain links TRBV6-1 to TRBJ1-2; 11 bases match TRBD1. The CDR3 covers 15 residues. V lost 3 bases and J lost 4; bases outside the gene matches: 4. Germline V gives CDR1 MNHNS, CDR2 SASEGT. CDR3 DNA sequence: TGTGCCAGCAGTGAGAGGACAGGGGGCAGCTATGGCTACACCTTC. Protein: CASSERTGGSYGYTF.

The rearrangement joins TRBV29-1 to TRBJ2-7; possible D gene TRBD2, 5 bases. The CDR3 runs 11 residues. V lost 5 bases and J 9 bases, leaving 14 bases between the germline ends. CDR1 and CDR2 (germline): SQVTM, ANQGSEA. The CDR3 region is CSVRGPWRQYF. The CDR3 DNA is TGCAGCGTTCGGGGTCCTTGGCGGCAGTACTTC.

This clone has a single count. The chain joins TRBV27 to TRBJ1-4; maybe TRBD1 (6 bases). The CDR3 is 16 amino acids. V was clipped by 6 bases and J by 8 bases, with 22 bases between them. CDR1 is MNHEY and CDR2 is SMNVEV in the germline V gene (reference sequence). CDR3: CASRSGAASVGEKLFF. CDR3 DNA sequence: TGTGCCAGCAGGTCAGGGGCCGCCTCCGTGGGAGAAAAACTGTTTTTT.

The chain is built from TRBV6-5 and TRBJ1-5; no clear D gene. V dropped 5 bases and J dropped 6 bases, with 14 bases sitting between them. The CDR3 has 14 residues. Germline V gene lookup returns CDR1 MNHEY and CDR2 SVGAGI. The CDR3 loop is CASSIAVGSQPQHF. The CDR3 DNA is TGTGCCAGCAGTATTGCAGTAGGGAGTCAGCCCCAGCATTTT.

The V call is TRBV30, the J call TRBJ1-3; 7 nucleotides align to TRBD1. Germline V gene data show CDR1 as GTSNPN and CDR2 as SVGIG (reference sequence). This CDR3 has 16 residues. The ends lost 4 bases at V and 0 bases at J; junction bases unmatched: 9. The CDR3 spells CAWKRWDSYSGNTIYF. DNA for the CDR3: TGTGCCTGGAAACGATGGGACAGCTACTCTGGAAACACCATATATTTT.

The chain employs TRBV6-5 and TRBJ1-5; unclear D gene. The CDR3 length is 12 residues. Looked up from germline, CDR1 is MNHEY and CDR2 is SVGAGI. V was shortened by 4 bases and J by 2 bases, with 3 bases between the two germline ends. CDR3 loop: CASSSGNQPQHF. CDR3 DNA: TGTGCCAGCAGTTCGGGCAATCAGCCCCAGCATTTT.

The rearrangement uses TRBV10-3 and TRBJ1-1; TRBD1 agrees at 9 bases. J was trimmed by 3 bases and V by 7 bases; bases with no gene match: 6. Germline lookup yields CDR1 ENHRY and CDR2 SYGVKD. The CDR3 has 14 amino acids. This CDR3 is CAITETGGDTEAFF. The CDR3, as DNA: TGTGCCATCACCGAGACAGGGGGGGACACTGAAGCTTTCTTT.